This TCR beta chain was observed in a study of T cells in Graves' hyperthyroidism and ophthalmopathy. This clonotype came up many times. Researchers amplified the TCR beta CDR3 regions from RNA transcripts. The HTBI primer set drove a first-round RT-PCR of the TCR CDR3. From the multiplex PCR reads, TCRdb called clonotypes with MiXCR, one entry per CDR3 protein. The sample holds about half a million distinct CDR3 sequences, around 24% seen once. CDR1 is MNHEY, CDR2 SVGEGT, per germline. The CDR3 extends over 14 amino acids. V was shortened by 7 bases and J by 2 bases, with 11 bases between the two germline ends. On the basis of clinical symptoms, serum thyroxine and TRAb, thyroid ultrasound and orbital computed tomography, diagnoses were made.

This receptor was taken from a woman in her 30s with Graves' ophthalmopathy. The rearrangement links TRBV6-2 or TRBV6-3 to TRBJ2-2, with D maybe TRBD1 (6 bases). Sample: blood. CDR3 in amino acids: CASTDRLNTGELFF. The CDR3, as DNA: TGTGCCAGCACCGACAGGTTAAACACCGGGGAGCTGTTTTTT.